The T cell receptor beta chain under discussion was sequenced for a study of response to subunit inactivated influenza vaccine. Broader study findings: Authors proposed each seasonal influenza vaccination draws in few new T cells.

TCRdb analysed the RT-PCR reads with MiXCR anew, one entry per CDR3 protein. The sample has 500,000 to 600,000 distinct CDR3 sequences, around 10% seen once. Germline V CDR1 and CDR2: ENHRY, SYGVKD. Trimming cost V 7 bases and J 2 bases, with 19 bases left between them. The CDR3 is made up of 16 amino acids. This clonotype was observed a handful of times. What it recognizes is unknown. These same records also appear under a second study, on T cells expressing NK-cell markers. As reported in that work: As the method of synthesis, 5'RACE template switching with UMIs yielded TCR beta cDNA. Restricting sorting to alpha-beta TCR T cells was achieved in several experiments by an anti-gamma-delta TCR antibody. Six of the donors carried dominant NKG2C+ clonotypes that took up 1.0-7.0% of their CD8+ T cells. Whether expanded NKG2C+ T cell clones were HCMV-specific remained unclear.

This chain links TRBV10-3 with TRBJ2-3; tentatively, D is TRBD1 (6 bases). Source: PBMCs from blood, taken on the day of vaccination. The source is a man in his fifties who received an inactivated influenza vaccine. The CDR3 sequence is CAITTDSLHITDTQYF. In nucleotides, the CDR3 is TGTGCCATCACTACGGACAGCCTGCACATCACAGATACGCAGTATTTT.